This is a list of T cell receptor beta chains from one sample in a study of blood T cell repertoires in COVID-19. Sequencing was performed with immunoSEQ multiplex PCR; in TCRdb, only in-frame clones are kept and a portion is missing. The profile shows roughly 230,000 clones, more than 65% of them singletons. The material sequenced was peripheral blood. These receptors all come from a man over 45 with active or convalescent COVID-19. Both conserved end residues are part of each CDR3. The order of the fields is D gene, clone size, J gene, V gene, CDR3 DNA, CDR3 protein. D genes are given only for firm matches. The size entry is marked missing in some rows and otherwise reads once, few, many or a size class.

>.|few|TRBJ1-6|TRBV6-5
TGTGCCAGCAGTTACCGGTCTTCACCCCTCCACTTT
CASSYRSSPLHF
>.|.|TRBJ1-1|TRBV24-1
TGTGCCACCAGACCGGGACACGACACTGAAGCTTTCTTT
CATRPGHDTEAFF
>.|.|TRBJ1-2|TRBV30
TGTGCCTGGAGTATCCAGGGTAACTATGGCTACACCTTC
CAWSIQGNYGYTF
>TRBD2|.|TRBJ2-3|TRBV4-3
TGCGCCAGCAGCCAAGATCTAGCGGGGTGGACTAGCACAGATACGCAGTATTTT
CASSQDLAGWTSTDTQYF
>TRBD1|.|TRBJ1-4|TRBV20-1
TGCAGTGCCTGGGACAGTCAAAAACTGTTTTTT
CSAWDSQKLFF
>.|.|TRBJ2-5|TRBV6-5
TGTGCCAGCAGTTACGGCCAGCGGGCGGGGCAAGAGACCCAGTACTTC
CASSYGQRAGQETQYF
>TRBD1|.|TRBJ2-3|TRBV2
TGTGCCAGCAGGGGGACAGGGTGGCCCTCAAGCACAGATACGCAGTATTTT
CASRGTGWPSSTDTQYF
>TRBD1|.|TRBJ1-6|TRBV5-5
TGTGCCAGCAGCTTGAAGGTGGGCAGGGGGACTTATAATTCACCCCTCCACTTT
CASSLKVGRGTYNSPLHF
>.|.|TRBJ1-4|TRBV19
TGTGCCACTGTCGGCGGAGAAAAACTGTTTTTT
CATVGGEKLFF
>.|.|TRBJ2-2|TRBV12-3/TRBV12-4
TGTGCCAGCAGTCCCCCCGTAGCAACCCTGTTTTTT
CASSPPVATLFF